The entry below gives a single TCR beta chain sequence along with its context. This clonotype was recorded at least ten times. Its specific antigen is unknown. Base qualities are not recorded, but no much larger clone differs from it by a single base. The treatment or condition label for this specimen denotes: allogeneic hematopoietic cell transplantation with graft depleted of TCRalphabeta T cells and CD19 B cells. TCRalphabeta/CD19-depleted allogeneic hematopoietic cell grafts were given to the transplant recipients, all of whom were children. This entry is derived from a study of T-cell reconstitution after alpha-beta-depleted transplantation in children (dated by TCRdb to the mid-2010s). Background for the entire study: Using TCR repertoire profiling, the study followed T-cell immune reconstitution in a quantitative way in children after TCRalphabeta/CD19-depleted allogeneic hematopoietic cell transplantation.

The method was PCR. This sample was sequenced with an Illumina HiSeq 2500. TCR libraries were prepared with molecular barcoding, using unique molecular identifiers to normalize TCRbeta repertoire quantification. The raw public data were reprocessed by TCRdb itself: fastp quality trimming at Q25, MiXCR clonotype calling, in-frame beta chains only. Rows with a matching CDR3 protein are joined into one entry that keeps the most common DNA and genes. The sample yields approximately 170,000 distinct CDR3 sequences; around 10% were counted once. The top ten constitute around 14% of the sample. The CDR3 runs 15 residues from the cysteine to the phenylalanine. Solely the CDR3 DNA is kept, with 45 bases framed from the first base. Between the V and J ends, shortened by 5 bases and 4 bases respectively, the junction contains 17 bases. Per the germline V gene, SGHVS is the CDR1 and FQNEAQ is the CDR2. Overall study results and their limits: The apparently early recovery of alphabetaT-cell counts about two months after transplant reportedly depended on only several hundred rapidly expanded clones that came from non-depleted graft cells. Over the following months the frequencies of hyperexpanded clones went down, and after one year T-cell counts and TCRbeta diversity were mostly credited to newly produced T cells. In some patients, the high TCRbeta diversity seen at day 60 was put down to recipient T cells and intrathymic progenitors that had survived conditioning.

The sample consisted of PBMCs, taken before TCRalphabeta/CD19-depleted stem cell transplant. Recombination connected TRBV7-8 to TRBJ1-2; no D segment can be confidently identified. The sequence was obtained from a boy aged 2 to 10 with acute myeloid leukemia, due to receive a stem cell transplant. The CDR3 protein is CASSPRANAGYGYTF. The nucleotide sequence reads TGTGCCAGCAGCCCCCGGGCCAACGCAGGCTATGGCTACACCTTC.